This T cell receptor (beta chain) was captured in a study of T-cell memory formation after mild COVID-19. Regarding the study as a whole: CD8+ contracting clones occupied EMRA, while CD4+ ones occupied mainly CM and EM. Second-wave clones reaching peak frequency on day 37 lacked confirmed SARS-CoV-2 specificity. Clones that shrank (day 15 to 85) were balanced CD4/CD8, whereas later expanders leaned CD4+.

This clonotype was seen ten or more times. No antigen is known for it. The CDR3 totals 16 residues. Per the germline V gene, CDR1 is SGHVS and CDR2 is FNYEAQ. The V and J ends lost 1 base and 0 bases respectively, with 11 bases between them. UMIs and sample barcodes were carried by the TCR alpha and TCR beta cDNA libraries that 5'RACE produced using constant-segment primers. MiXCR, applied by TCRdb to the 5' RACE reads, yields one record per CDR3 protein. The sample yields hundreds of thousands of distinct CDR3 sequences, 23% seen once. The receptor was derived from an adult woman who had mild COVID-19 (a few samples of this study predate the infection). Cell type and time point are not known. What was sequenced was PBMCs or a T cell subset sorted from them (not recorded which). The V call is TRBV7-6, the J call TRBJ2-3; TRBD2 might be the D (6 bases). The CDR3 protein is CASSLVGGASTDTQYF. The CDR3 bases are TGTGCCAGCAGCTTAGTAGGCGGGGCTAGCACAGATACGCAGTATTTT.